A selection of T cell receptor beta chains follows, all from one sample in a study of T cell changes during pregnancy in multiple sclerosis. Sequencing used immunoSEQ multiplex PCR; TCRdb keeps in-frame clones, though not all of them. Of tens of thousands of clones in the sample, about 94% were seen once. This specimen was CD4+ T cells from peripheral blood mononuclear cells, taken in the second trimester of pregnancy. Receptors originate from a female donor with multiple sclerosis, enrolled in a pregnancy study. CDR3s include the opening cysteine and the closing phenylalanine or tryptophan.

V gene	CDR3 length	J gene	CDR3 protein
TRBV11-2	18	TRBJ1-2	CASSGGADRPPGVYGYTF
TRBV10-3	14	TRBJ2-5	CAIRAGGEGETQYF
TRBV10-3	15	TRBJ2-2	CAISLVAGNTGELFF
TRBV4-1	19	TRBJ2-1	CASSHLLGASGGFYNEQFF
TRBV6-6	16	TRBJ2-7	CASSYLTGQGANEQYF
TRBV5-1	18	TRBJ2-1	CASSQGLAGGSSYNEQFF
TRBV5-1	17	TRBJ2-5	CASSLGLAGGPGETQYF
TRBV19	15	TRBJ2-7	CASSFSGRGTYEQYF
TRBV5-1	14	TRBJ2-2	CASTPRADGGELFF
TRBV7-2	16	TRBJ1-6	CASSLKWGVAHSPLHF
TRBV28	16	TRBJ1-3	CASSPWTASSGNTIYF
TRBV14	15	TRBJ1-1	CASSPRGTVNTEAFF
TRBV27	13	TRBJ2-3	CASRSTGPAAKYF
TRBV15	17	TRBJ1-4	CATSRVGRGSEGEKLFF
TRBV18	16	TRBJ1-3	CASSPDRRSSGNTIYF
TRBV4-2	14	TRBJ1-2	CASRHPPENYGYTF
TRBV4-2	15	TRBJ1-2	CASSQSPQGNYGYTF
TRBV7-2	16	TRBJ2-3	CASSPVAGAVSDTQYF
TRBV7-3	15	TRBJ2-5	CASSLRQGARETQYF
TRBV7-6	14	TRBJ2-2	CASSITGGTGELFF
TRBV18	14	TRBJ1-1	CASSRDRGNTEAFF
TRBV4-2	17	TRBJ2-5	CASSQRTSGGAGETQYF
TRBV18	17	TRBJ1-1	CASSPTQGAGIFTEAFF
TRBV7-9	13	TRBJ2-1	CASRTGTDNEQFF
TRBV14	13	TRBJ2-5	CASSQDRSSQPYF
TRBV5-4	16	TRBJ2-5	CASSAQTSGKKETQYF
TRBV6-6	15	TRBJ2-7	CASSPPTGLTYEQYF
TRBV7-6	15	TRBJ2-7	CASSRGTGPSYEQYF
TRBV5-1	18	TRBJ2-6	CASSLLPRKLSGANVLTF
TRBV5-1	15	TRBJ2-3	CASSTNQGAIDTQYF
TRBV4-2	17	TRBJ2-1	CASSQERGRGGLNEQFF
TRBV7-9	15	TRBJ1-3	CASSRQGPAGNTIYF
TRBV6-1	20	TRBJ2-1	CASSEARRTSGRARDNEQFF
TRBV6-5	13	TRBJ1-2	CASRPDRDYGYTF
TRBV28	15	TRBJ2-1	CASSGVAGVGNEQFF
TRBV7-6	16	TRBJ2-1	CASSLVAGVNNDEQFF
TRBV29-1	13	TRBJ2-5	CSVDSGIQETQYF
TRBV5-4	15	TRBJ2-1	CASSLAGRRVGEQFF
TRBV6-5	14	TRBJ1-1	CASSPSWGGRKAFF
TRBV18	15	TRBJ1-2	CASSLNGQGTYGYTF
TRBV4-1	19	TRBJ2-1	CASSQEGRGLAGVGNEQFF